Detailed here is one T cell receptor beta chain. Antigen: not known. The sample belongs to a study of cytomegalovirus exposure and HLA in healthy donors. Notes on the study in general: Some public TCRs appeared in many individuals, while most sequences were rare. The study put some 150 TCR beta chains on its list as cytomegalovirus-associated.

Vbeta (60) and Jbeta (13) primers were used in the PCR. Sequencing was performed with immunoSEQ multiplex PCR; in TCRdb, only in-frame clones are kept and a portion is missing. Its listing shows some 34,000 clones. Material for sequencing was PBMCs. This clonotype originated in a middle-aged man in good health and CMV-seronegative.

This CDR3 is CASSYGGRGNNQPQHF. CDR3 DNA: TGTGCCAGCAGTTACGGCGGACGGGGAAACAATCAGCCCCAGCATTTT. This chain links TRBV6-5 with TRBJ1-5, with unresolved D. Germline V gives CDR1 MNHEY, CDR2 SVGAGI. V was clipped by 2 bases and J by 3 bases, with 14 bases between them. The CDR3 is 16 amino acids.